Listed here are 14 T cell receptor beta chains from one sample, sequenced in a study of T cell responses to AZD1222 COVID-19 vaccine. Clones were sequenced by immunoSEQ multiplex PCR, and TCRdb holds only the in-frame ones, with some missing. The table includes under 250,000 clones, about 92% detected once. The sample consisted of peripheral blood, taken on day 0 of MenACWY control vaccination. These receptors came from an adult in good health.

The J gene is TRBJ2-7, the V gene TRBV15; D is tentatively TRBD1 or TRBD2 (5 bases each). Trimming removed 0 bases from V and 2 bases from J, with 8 bases in between. Germline V gene lookup returns CDR1 LNHNV and CDR2 YYDKDF (reference sequence). The CDR3 is 14 residues long. The CDR3 DNA reads TGTGCCACCAGCAGAGATCGGGGCACCTACGAGCAGTACTTC. This translates into CATSRDRGTYEQYF.

V usage is TRBV19 and J usage is TRBJ2-6; no firm D call. V was trimmed by 6 bases and J by 2 bases, leaving 5 bases between them. Germline lookup yields CDR1 LNHDA and CDR2 SQIVND (reference sequence). This CDR3 region has 13 residues. This CDR3 reads CASRKTGANVLTF. The DNA of the CDR3 is TGTGCCAGTAGAAAAACTGGGGCCAACGTCCTGACTTTC.

This sequence joins TRBV21-1 and TRBJ1-1; the D call in the table, TRBD1, was not verified against the DNA. TRBV21-1 is termed a pseudogene. The CDR3 sequence is 14 residues long. CDR3 nucleotide sequence: TGTGCCAGCAGCCCGGGACAGAGGAACACTGAAGCTTTCTTT. It codes for CASSPGQRNTEAFF.

Here the CDR3 reads CASSPRDYTDTQYF. The CDR3 DNA reads as TGTGCCAGCAGCCCCCGGGATTACACAGATACGCAGTATTTT. This chain connects TRBV7-9 to TRBJ2-3, with D tentatively TRBD2 (5 bases). Germline CDR1 reads SEHNR; CDR2 reads FQNEAQ (reference sequence). V was clipped by 5 bases and J by 2 bases, with 11 bases between them. The CDR3 loop spans 14 amino acids.

This chain links TRBV21-1 with TRBJ1-1; the tabulated D call, TRBD1, remains unverified against the DNA. TRBV21-1 is reported as a pseudogene. The CDR3 length is 15 residues. For the CDR3, the DNA is TGTGCCAGCAGCAGCTTACAGGGCCCTGGGACTGAAGCTTTCTTT. This translates into CASSSLQGPGTEAFF.

The gene calls are TRBV2 and TRBJ1-5; 7 bases match TRBD1. There are 15 residues in the CDR3. CDR1 and CDR2 from the germline V gene are SNHLY and FYNNEI. V shed 6 bases and J 1 base; nucleotides not matched to a gene: 6. Written as DNA, the CDR3 is TGTGCCAGCAGATGGGGGACAGAAAGCAATCAGCCCCAGCATTTT. This encodes CASRWGTESNQPQHF.

The V call is TRBV25-1, the J call TRBJ1-1; no firm D call. V lost 2 bases and J 0 bases, leaving 13 bases between the germline ends. CDR3 size: 16 residues. Germline CDR1 is MGHDK and CDR2 is SYGVNS. CDR3 sequence (DNA): TGTGCCAGCAGTGAAGGCGAGAACCATCTGAACACTGAAGCTTTCTTT. It encodes CASSEGENHLNTEAFF.

In its sample, this clone was seen once. The genes are TRBV19 and TRBJ1-5, with D possibly being TRBD1 (5 bases). The CDR3 runs to 14 residues. Between the trimmed V and J ends, which lost 3 bases and 4 bases, there was a span of 10 bases. The germline V gene encodes CDR1 LNHDA and CDR2 SQIVND (reference sequence). The CDR3 sequence is CASSIRAGNQPQHF. Here the CDR3 DNA reads TGTGCCAGTAGTATTCGGGCAGGGAATCAGCCCCAGCATTTT.

V is TRBV28 and J is TRBJ1-5; D gene uncertain. The CDR3 is 12 amino acids. The germline V gene has CDR1 MDHEN and CDR2 SYDVKM. V lost 7 bases to trimming and J lost 6 bases, with 10 bases between them. The CDR3 spells CASTPLGQPQHF. As DNA, the CDR3 is TGTGCCAGCACCCCGCTAGGTCAGCCCCAGCATTTT.

The CDR3 nucleotides are TGTGCCAGCAGCTTAGTCCGGGGACAGTTTAATGAAAAACTGTTTTTT. As protein: CASSLVRGQFNEKLFF. The V gene is TRBV7-9, the J gene TRBJ1-4, with 7 nucleotides matching TRBD1. V lost 1 base to trimming and J lost 4 bases; unmatched junction nucleotides: 6. Germline V lookup: CDR1 SEHNR, CDR2 FQNEAQ (reference sequence). This CDR3 has 16 residues.

V is TRBV27 and J is TRBJ1-2; D unclear. CDR1 is MNHEY, CDR2 SMNVEV, per germline (reference sequence). V lost 5 bases and J lost 4, with 8 bases in between. The CDR3 has 12 residues. This CDR3 reads CASSDGPYGYTF. CDR3 in DNA: TGTGCCAGCAGTGACGGACCCTATGGCTACACCTTC.

The genes are TRBV7-8 and TRBJ2-1, with 9 bases fitting TRBD1. Germline CDR1 SGHVS, CDR2 FQNEAQ. Trimming cost V 7 bases and J 7 bases; bases outside gene matches: 5. The CDR3 sequence is 13 residues long. CDR3 bases: TGTGCCAGCAAGGGACAGGGATGGAATGAGCAGTTCTTC. It is translated as CASKGQGWNEQFF.

This CDR3 is CASSIDLWGDYGYTF. The CDR3 coding sequence is TGTGCCAGTAGTATAGATCTCTGGGGTGACTATGGCTACACCTTC. This chain joins TRBV19 and TRBJ1-2; no clear D. The CDR3 consists of 15 residues. V shed 0 bases and J shed 3 bases, with 11 bases lying between them. In germline, CDR1 is LNHDA, CDR2 SQIVND (reference sequence).

The chain couples TRBV19 to TRBJ1-6; possibly TRBD1 for D (6 bases). The V gene's germline CDR1 is LNHDA and CDR2 SQIVND (reference sequence). CDR3 length equals 14 residues. V gave up 3 bases and J gave up 8 bases, with 11 bases separating them. CDR3 protein: CASSIGQQDSPLHF. CDR3 nucleotide sequence: TGTGCCAGTAGTATCGGACAGCAGGATTCACCCCTCCACTTT.